This T cell receptor beta chain was sequenced in a study of identifying expanded T cells in peripheral blood (dated by TCRdb to the late 2010s). Background for the entire study: Four technical replicates, made by sequencing separate aliquots from the same pool of genomic DNA, were compared pairwise.

During the collection period, no infections or other immune events were recorded for the healthy donors. Blood repertoires from healthy donors were used as a training cohort for calibrating time-dependent variance in a beta-binomial model of differential abundance of T-cell clones. There were ten or so healthy donors in the training cohort, of whom 3 were female and 7 were male. On average the donors were around 41 years old, and their ages spanned about 29 to 65 years. Obtained from a commercial supplier, whole blood was collected from each healthy donor at three time points set around two weeks apart. For immunosequencing, genomic DNA was extracted from whole blood that had not been sorted. Comments on this clone: The antigen it binds to is not known. Nothing much larger sits one base from this clone, and base qualities are not available.

The immunoSEQ Assay, which relies on bias-controlled multiplex PCR amplification of genomic DNA, was used to profile TCRbeta CDR3 regions. The paper's processing steps were these. The absolute abundance of each unique TCRbeta CDR3 region was quantified after sequences were collapsed and filtered. Two models were used to test differential abundance: a binomial model (Fisher-equivalent) and a beta-binomial model that adds time-dependent variance fitted from healthy donors. Clones with fewer than 5 combined templates were removed, and differential abundance was called for clones with a Benjamini-Hochberg FDR below 0.01. Using the form v = (b*log(k)+a)^2, the beta-binomial variance was modeled as a function of the total template count across the two samples. TCRdb obtained this table from immuneACCESS and retained in-frame rearrangements with V and J assigned. These tables miss some clones; where compared with another copy, unresolved V genes account for less than half of the shortfall, and the remainder is unexplained. That table furnishes V, J and clone size, whereas the DNA furnished D and trimming. This sample comprises about 82,000 clones, approximately 90% of them detected only once. Together, the top ten hold around 7% of the sample.

The V end loses 2 bases and the J end loses 4 bases, and a stretch of 8 bases separates them. Its CDR3 holds 13 amino acids, cysteine through phenylalanine. CDR3 DNA only is kept here, 39 bases in frame from base 1. The germline V gene sets CDR1 to MNHEY and CDR2 to SVGAGI. What the study reported, not specific to this receptor: Variance in clone template counts between roughly 2-week samples significantly increased with total template count across all healthy donors. The authors expected that over much longer intervals, such as months to years, biological variance in healthy repertoires might increase even further. Approximately 1.2 differentially abundant clones were flagged by the binomial model between technical replicates, whereas about 15 and 19 were flagged over approximately two weeks and four weeks, respectively. Both the number of clones called differentially abundant and the false-positive rate were significantly reduced by the beta-binomial model across all healthy-donor time intervals.

The receptor chain draws on TRBV6-5 and TRBJ1-1; no D gene call is confident. This TCR was recovered from a person aged 18-70 years in good health. The sequencing input was blood. The DNA sequence reads TGTGCCAGCAGTTACGAGAGTCGCACTGAAGCTTTCTTT. It translates as CASSYESRTEAFF.